Described below is a single T cell receptor (beta chain) sequence and its context. Assay: immunoSEQ multiplex PCR; the TCRdb copy retains only in-frame clones and omits some. The table lists about 61,000 clones, 85% to 90% of them singletons. From germline, CDR1 is SGHRS and CDR2 YFSETQ. V lost 6 bases to trimming and J lost 6 bases; unmatched junction nucleotides: 15. The CDR3 is 18 amino acids. These data originate in a study of T cell changes during pregnancy in multiple sclerosis. The origin of this receptor is a female donor in good health, enrolled as a control in a pregnancy study. The rearrangement uses TRBV5-1 and TRBJ2-2; 12 positions match TRBD2. The sample in question was peripheral blood, obtained in the first trimester of pregnancy. The CDR3 DNA reads as TGCGCCAGCAATATTGGGCTAGCGGGGGGGAAACTCGCCGGGGAGCTGTTTTTT. Translating it yields CASNIGLAGGKLAGELFF.